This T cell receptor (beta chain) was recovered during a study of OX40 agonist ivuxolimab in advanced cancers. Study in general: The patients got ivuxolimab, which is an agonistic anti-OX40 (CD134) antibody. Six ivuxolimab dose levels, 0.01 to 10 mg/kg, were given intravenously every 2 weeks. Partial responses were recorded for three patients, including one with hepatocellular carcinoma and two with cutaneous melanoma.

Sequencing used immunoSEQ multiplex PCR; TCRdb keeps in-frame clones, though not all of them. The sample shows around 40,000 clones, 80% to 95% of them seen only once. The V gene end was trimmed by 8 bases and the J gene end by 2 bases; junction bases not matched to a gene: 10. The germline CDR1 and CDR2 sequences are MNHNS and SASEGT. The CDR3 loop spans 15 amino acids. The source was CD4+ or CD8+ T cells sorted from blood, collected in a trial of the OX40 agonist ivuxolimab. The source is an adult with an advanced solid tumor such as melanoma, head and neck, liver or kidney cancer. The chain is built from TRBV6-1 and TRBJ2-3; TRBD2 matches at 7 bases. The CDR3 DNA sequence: TGTGCCAGCGCCCCTAGGGGAGGGGTCACAGATACGCAGTATTTT. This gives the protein CASAPRGGVTDTQYF.